This is a list of T cell receptor beta chains from one sample in a study of beta chain features in type 1 diabetes. TCRdb keeps only in-frame clones here, not all; method: immunoSEQ multiplex PCR. The sample has 600,000 or so clones, 11% to 15% seen once. Sequenced: naive CD4+ T cells from blood. The receptors shown here come from a man younger than 35 with type 1 diabetes. Each CDR3 is given with its conserved first and last residue. Each record gives: CDR3 DNA, CDR3 protein, J gene, V gene, clone size, D gene. D genes are given only for firm matches. A clone size is listed for some rows: how often the clone was seen (once, few, many), or a class if it is expanded.

cdr3_nt: TGTGCCAGTAGTATTGACAGGGGGGGACTCGCGGAGCAGTTCTTC
cdr3_aa: CASSIDRGGLAEQFF
j_call: TRBJ2-1
v_call: TRBV19
clone_size: NA
d_call: TRBD1

cdr3_nt: TGTGCCATCAGTGAGTCGACCCAGAACACTGAAGCTTTCTTT
cdr3_aa: CAISESTQNTEAFF
j_call: TRBJ1-1
v_call: TRBV10-3
clone_size: NA
d_call: NA

cdr3_nt: TGTGCCAGCAGCCCGGGGGGGACTAGCGGACCCAATGAGCAGTTCTTC
cdr3_aa: CASSPGGTSGPNEQFF
j_call: TRBJ2-1
v_call: TRBV5-4
clone_size: NA
d_call: TRBD2

cdr3_nt: TGTGCCTGGAGTTGGGGGATCTCTGGAAACACCATATATTTT
cdr3_aa: CAWSWGISGNTIYF
j_call: TRBJ1-3
v_call: TRBV30
clone_size: NA
d_call: NA

cdr3_nt: TGTGCCAGCAGCCTTTGGGCGGTAGCCGAAGCTTTCTTT
cdr3_aa: CASSLWAVAEAFF
j_call: TRBJ1-1
v_call: TRBV7-2
clone_size: NA
d_call: NA

cdr3_nt: TGTGCCAGCTCACCACCTCGATCCCCCCAAGAGACCCAGTACTTC
cdr3_aa: CASSPPRSPQETQYF
j_call: TRBJ2-5
v_call: TRBV18
clone_size: few
d_call: NA

cdr3_nt: TGTGCCAGCAGTGAAGCGAATGGGGTAAACATTCAGTACTTC
cdr3_aa: CASSEANGVNIQYF
j_call: TRBJ2-4
v_call: TRBV6-1
clone_size: NA
d_call: NA

cdr3_nt: TGTGCCAGTAGTGAGGGGGGCCACTACAATGAGCAGTTCTTC
cdr3_aa: CASSEGGHYNEQFF
j_call: TRBJ2-1
v_call: TRBV19
clone_size: NA
d_call: NA

cdr3_nt: TGCAGCGTTATAACGGGAGTGAACACCGGGGAGCTGTTTTTT
cdr3_aa: CSVITGVNTGELFF
j_call: TRBJ2-2
v_call: TRBV29-1
clone_size: NA
d_call: NA

cdr3_nt: TGTGCCAGCTCACCAGGACAGGGGCGAACGACTAGGACGGCCACCGAGCAGTACTTC
cdr3_aa: CASSPGQGRTTRTATEQYF
j_call: TRBJ2-7
v_call: TRBV18
clone_size: NA
d_call: TRBD1

cdr3_nt: TGCGCCAGCAGCTTGTCGTGGGACAGCTACGAGCAGTACTTC
cdr3_aa: CASSLSWDSYEQYF
j_call: TRBJ2-7
v_call: TRBV5-1
clone_size: NA
d_call: TRBD1

cdr3_nt: TGTGCCTGGAGGGCGGGGGACAGAAGCACAGGTGGCTGGAGCTCCTACAATGAGCAGTTCTTC
cdr3_aa: CAWRAGDRSTGGWSSYNEQFF
j_call: TRBJ2-1
v_call: TRBV30
clone_size: few
d_call: NA

cdr3_nt: TGCGCCAGCAGCTTGTCGGACAGCGCCAGAAATGCGGGCTACACCTTC
cdr3_aa: CASSLSDSARNAGYTF
j_call: TRBJ1-2
v_call: TRBV5-1
clone_size: NA
d_call: NA

cdr3_nt: TGTGCCAGCAGCTCGACTCCTGGAGATACGCAGTATTTT
cdr3_aa: CASSSTPGDTQYF
j_call: TRBJ2-3
v_call: TRBV7-2
clone_size: NA
d_call: NA

cdr3_nt: TGCGCCAGCAGTCAATCATTCCGAGACAGGGGGTCCTACGAGCAGTACTTC
cdr3_aa: CASSQSFRDRGSYEQYF
j_call: TRBJ2-7
v_call: TRBV23-1
clone_size: NA
d_call: TRBD1

cdr3_nt: TGTGCCAGCAGTGAAGTCGGGGGCCAGACCCAGTACTTC
cdr3_aa: CASSEVGGQTQYF
j_call: TRBJ2-5
v_call: TRBV2
clone_size: NA
d_call: NA

cdr3_nt: TGCGCCAGCTGTAGGGGGTTTGGAGAGACCCAGTACTTC
cdr3_aa: CASCRGFGETQYF
j_call: TRBJ2-5
v_call: TRBV5-1
clone_size: few
d_call: NA

cdr3_nt: TGCGCCAGCAGCTTGGAATTGGGGGTGTCACCCCTCCACTTT
cdr3_aa: CASSLELGVSPLHF
j_call: TRBJ1-6
v_call: TRBV5-1
clone_size: NA
d_call: NA

cdr3_nt: TGCGCCAGCAGCTTGGGAACGAGCGGGAGGGGAGGTGAGCAGTTCTTC
cdr3_aa: CASSLGTSGRGGEQFF
j_call: TRBJ2-1
v_call: TRBV5-1
clone_size: NA
d_call: TRBD2

cdr3_nt: TGTGCCAGCAGCCGCTCTATGGAAAATACGCAGTATTTT
cdr3_aa: CASSRSMENTQYF
j_call: TRBJ2-3
v_call: TRBV7-9
clone_size: NA
d_call: NA

cdr3_nt: TGTGCCATCAGCCGAGGACAGGGGGCTACTGAAGCTTTCTTT
cdr3_aa: CAISRGQGATEAFF
j_call: TRBJ1-1
v_call: TRBV10-3
clone_size: few
d_call: TRBD1

cdr3_nt: TGTGCCAGCAGCCTTATGACCGGGACAGGGTCGAGCAATGAGCAGTTCTTC
cdr3_aa: CASSLMTGTGSSNEQFF
j_call: TRBJ2-1
v_call: TRBV13
clone_size: NA
d_call: TRBD1

cdr3_nt: TGTGCCAGCAGCGTAGGACAGCTAAATTCACCCCTCCACTTT
cdr3_aa: CASSVGQLNSPLHF
j_call: TRBJ1-6
v_call: TRBV9
clone_size: NA
d_call: NA

cdr3_nt: TGTGCCTGGAGTGTACTAGCGGGGGGGTACAATGAGCAGTTCTTC
cdr3_aa: CAWSVLAGGYNEQFF
j_call: TRBJ2-1
v_call: TRBV30
clone_size: few
d_call: TRBD2

cdr3_nt: TGCGCCAGCAGCCACCTTCAGGAGCAGTACTTC
cdr3_aa: CASSHLQEQYF
j_call: TRBJ2-7
v_call: TRBV10-2
clone_size: NA
d_call: NA

cdr3_nt: TGTGCCAGCAGCACACGGACAGGGGGTAACTATGGCTACACCTTC
cdr3_aa: CASSTRTGGNYGYTF
j_call: TRBJ1-2
v_call: TRBV13
clone_size: NA
d_call: TRBD1

cdr3_nt: TGTGCCAGCTCACCAATGGACAGCTTCTATGGCTACACCTTC
cdr3_aa: CASSPMDSFYGYTF
j_call: TRBJ1-2
v_call: TRBV18
clone_size: NA
d_call: NA

cdr3_nt: TGTGCCAGCAGCCCCCCCGGGACTAGCGGGTACGAGCAGTACTTC
cdr3_aa: CASSPPGTSGYEQYF
j_call: TRBJ2-7
v_call: TRBV9
clone_size: NA
d_call: TRBD2

cdr3_nt: TGTGCCAGCAGCTCACTAGCTTTACGCACGAATACGCAGTATTTT
cdr3_aa: CASSSLALRTNTQYF
j_call: TRBJ2-3
v_call: TRBV7-9
clone_size: few
d_call: NA

cdr3_nt: TGCAGCCTATCAGGGCAGGGTGACACAGATACGCAGTATTTT
cdr3_aa: CSLSGQGDTDTQYF
j_call: TRBJ2-3
v_call: TRBV29-1
clone_size: few
d_call: NA

cdr3_nt: TGTGCCAGCGGTGGACAGGGGCACCCTCAAGAGACCCAGTACTTC
cdr3_aa: CASGGQGHPQETQYF
j_call: TRBJ2-5
v_call: TRBV5-8
clone_size: few
d_call: TRBD1

cdr3_nt: TGTGCCAGCAGCTTACCTAGCGGGAGGCCCGAGACCCAGTACTTC
cdr3_aa: CASSLPSGRPETQYF
j_call: TRBJ2-5
v_call: TRBV11-2
clone_size: few
d_call: TRBD2

cdr3_nt: TGTGCCAGCAGTCCACCAAGGCCCCAGCCCCAGCATTTT
cdr3_aa: CASSPPRPQPQHF
j_call: TRBJ1-5
v_call: TRBV28
clone_size: NA
d_call: NA

cdr3_nt: TGCGCCAGCAGCCAAGATCCGAGGGGTGATGAGCAGTTCTTC
cdr3_aa: CASSQDPRGDEQFF
j_call: TRBJ2-1
v_call: TRBV4-1
clone_size: NA
d_call: NA

cdr3_nt: TGTGCCAGCAATCCAAGGGGGGTAGAGCAGTTCTTC
cdr3_aa: CASNPRGVEQFF
j_call: TRBJ2-1
v_call: TRBV7-2
clone_size: few
d_call: NA

cdr3_nt: TGTGCCAGCAGCTCGGCTAGGGGCAATGAGCAGTTCTTC
cdr3_aa: CASSSARGNEQFF
j_call: TRBJ2-1
v_call: TRBV7-2
clone_size: NA
d_call: NA

cdr3_nt: TGTGCCAGCAGCCGACAGACCGGGACTAGCGGCTACGAGCAGTACTTC
cdr3_aa: CASSRQTGTSGYEQYF
j_call: TRBJ2-7
v_call: TRBV11-2
clone_size: few
d_call: TRBD2

cdr3_nt: TGTGCCAGCATCGACTTGGGGTTCCTCTCTGGGGCCAACGTCCTGACTTTC
cdr3_aa: CASIDLGFLSGANVLTF
j_call: TRBJ2-6
v_call: TRBV7-9
clone_size: NA
d_call: NA

cdr3_nt: TGTGCCAGCAGCCTCCTCCCACAAGAGACCCAGTACTTC
cdr3_aa: CASSLLPQETQYF
j_call: TRBJ2-5
v_call: TRBV9
clone_size: few
d_call: NA

cdr3_nt: TGTGCCAGCAGCCCGGGCCGGGGTGGGACGAACACTGAAGCTTTCTTT
cdr3_aa: CASSPGRGGTNTEAFF
j_call: TRBJ1-1
v_call: TRBV5-6
clone_size: few
d_call: NA

cdr3_nt: TGTGCCAGCAGCCCTGCGGCGGCAGGGACGGGCTACGAGCAGTACTTC
cdr3_aa: CASSPAAAGTGYEQYF
j_call: TRBJ2-7
v_call: TRBV5-5
clone_size: few
d_call: NA

cdr3_nt: TGTGCCAGCAGCTTGAAAGGGAGGGGGCAGGCTGCTGAAGCTTTCTTT
cdr3_aa: CASSLKGRGQAAEAFF
j_call: TRBJ1-1
v_call: TRBV5-4
clone_size: NA
d_call: TRBD1

cdr3_nt: TGTGCCAGCAGGGCCCTAGGGACTGAAGCTTTCTTT
cdr3_aa: CASRALGTEAFF
j_call: TRBJ1-1
v_call: TRBV2
clone_size: few
d_call: NA

cdr3_nt: TGTGCCAGCAGTGACCGGGTAGCGTTCTTC
cdr3_aa: CASSDRVAFF
j_call: TRBJ2-1
v_call: TRBV2
clone_size: few
d_call: NA

cdr3_nt: TGTGCCAGCAGTTACCAAGCGGGATCCACAGATACGCAGTATTTT
cdr3_aa: CASSYQAGSTDTQYF
j_call: TRBJ2-3
v_call: TRBV6-5
clone_size: NA
d_call: TRBD2

cdr3_nt: TGTGCCAGCAGCTTCCAGGGGGCCAACACCGGGGAGCTGTTTTTT
cdr3_aa: CASSFQGANTGELFF
j_call: TRBJ2-2
v_call: TRBV7-3
clone_size: NA
d_call: TRBD1

cdr3_nt: TGTGCCAGCAGCGGAAACACCGGGGAGCTGTTTTTT
cdr3_aa: CASSGNTGELFF
j_call: TRBJ2-2
v_call: TRBV9
clone_size: few
d_call: NA

cdr3_nt: TGTGCCAGCAGCCTGGGACTCTCCCCAGATACGCAGTATTTT
cdr3_aa: CASSLGLSPDTQYF
j_call: TRBJ2-3
v_call: TRBV11-3
clone_size: NA
d_call: NA

cdr3_nt: TGTGCCAGCAGGGCCCCAGGGGGCTCTACAACTAATGAAAAACTGTTTTTT
cdr3_aa: CASRAPGGSTTNEKLFF
j_call: TRBJ1-4
v_call: TRBV2
clone_size: NA
d_call: TRBD1